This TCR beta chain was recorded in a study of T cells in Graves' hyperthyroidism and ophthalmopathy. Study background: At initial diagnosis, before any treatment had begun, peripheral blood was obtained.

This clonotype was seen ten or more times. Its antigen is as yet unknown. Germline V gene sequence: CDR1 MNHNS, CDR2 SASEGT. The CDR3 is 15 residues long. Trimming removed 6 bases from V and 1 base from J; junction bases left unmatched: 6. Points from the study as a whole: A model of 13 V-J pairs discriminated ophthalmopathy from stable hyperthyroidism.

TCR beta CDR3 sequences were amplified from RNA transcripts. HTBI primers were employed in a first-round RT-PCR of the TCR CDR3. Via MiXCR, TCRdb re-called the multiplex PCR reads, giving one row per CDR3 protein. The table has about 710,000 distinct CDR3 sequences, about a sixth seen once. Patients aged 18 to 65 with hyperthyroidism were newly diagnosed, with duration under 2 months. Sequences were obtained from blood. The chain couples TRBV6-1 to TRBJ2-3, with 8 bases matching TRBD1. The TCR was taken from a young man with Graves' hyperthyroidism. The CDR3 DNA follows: TGTGCCAGCAGCGACGGACAGGGACGCACAGATACGCAGTATTTT. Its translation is CASSDGQGRTDTQYF.